One sample yielded the 29 T cell receptor beta chains listed below, sequenced in a study of CD8+ T cells in alopecia areata (dated by TCRdb to about 2018). The treatment or condition label of this sample denotes: oral pan-JAK inhibitor, 5-10 mg twice daily. Library method: the immunoSEQ multiplex PCR assay. RNA was extracted from all samples and reverse transcribed into cDNA, which served as template for TCR sequencing. This is the immuneACCESS table as TCRdb keeps it, with only in-frame sequences that have V and J called. A part of the clones is gone; compared with another copy, unresolved V genes explain less than half, and the rest is unexplained. The sample data list some 180,000 clones, and roughly half of these were observed just once. The ten largest make up over 9% of the sample. This specimen consisted of CD8+ T cells sorted from blood, obtained at week 52, from a patient treated with tofacitinib. These receptors were obtained from a human donor with alopecia areata.

J is TRBJ1-4 and V is TRBV7-2; a weak D match, TRBD1 (6 bases). The CDR3 is 15 amino acids. The germline gives CDR1 SGHTA, CDR2 FQGNSA. V was pared by 6 bases and J by 8 bases, with 19 bases between. The CDR3 region has the DNA TGTGCCAGCAGTATAACAGGGTCGCCTTCCGAAAAACTGTTTTTT. Its translation is CASSITGSPSEKLFF.

This clone was seen more than once but under ten times. The DNA for the CDR3 is TGCGCCAGCAGTCAATTAAGAGGGGGGTCACCCCTCCACTTT. It translates to CASSQLRGGSPLHF. The chain has TRBV23-1 and TRBJ1-6, with D maybe TRBD1 (6 bases). Being an ORF, TRBV23-1 has a function that is uncertain. The CDR3 loop spans 14 amino acids. The V end lost 1 base, the J end lost 10 bases, and 11 bases lay between the germline ends.

On this clone itself: This sample includes further DNA sequences coding for the same CDR3. V usage is TRBV5-1 and J usage is TRBJ1-3, with unresolved D. The CDR3 consists of 14 residues. Deletions cut 0 bases from V and 0 bases from J, with 4 bases between. Germline V lookup: CDR1 SGHRS, CDR2 YFSETQ. CDR3 bases: TGCGCCAGCAGCTTGGCCTCCTCTGGAAACACCATATATTTT. It codes for CASSLASSGNTIYF.

The V gene is TRBV27, the J gene TRBJ1-5, with 8 bases lining up with TRBD1. Germline V lookup: CDR1 MNHEY, CDR2 SMNVEV (reference sequence). With 5 bases clipped from V and 0 bases from J, the junction kept 6 bases outside the gene matches. This CDR3 has 16 amino acids. The CDR3 DNA reads TGTGCCAGCAGTGACGGGACAGGAGCTAGCAATCAGCCCCAGCATTTT. This translates into CASSDGTGASNQPQHF.

This clone was found a few times. This chain joins TRBV30 and TRBJ2-5; the match to TRBD1 covers 7 bases. The CDR3 loop spans 14 amino acids. Germline V CDR1 and CDR2: GTSNPN, SVGIG (reference sequence). With 0 bases clipped from V and 7 bases from J, the junction kept 8 bases outside the gene matches. The CDR3 reads CAWSVAGGLGTQYF. CDR3 nucleotide sequence: TGTGCCTGGAGTGTAGCAGGGGGTTTAGGGACCCAGTACTTC.

The DNA for the CDR3 is TGTGCCAGCAGCGTAGTCAGAAACACAGATACGCAGTATTTT. It specifies CASSVVRNTDTQYF. J is TRBJ2-3 and V is TRBV9; D call uncertain. V was clipped by 0 bases and J by 2 bases, with 7 bases between them. The length of the CDR3 is 14 residues. CDR1 SGDLS and CDR2 YYNGEE come from the germline V gene.

This clone was seen only a few times. The chain has TRBV7-6 and TRBJ2-5, with a tentative D call TRBD1 (5 bases). Germline loops: CDR1 SGHVS, CDR2 FNYEAQ. The CDR3 is made up of 13 amino acids. V was shortened by 5 bases and J by 5 bases, with 12 bases between the two germline ends. CDR3 loop: CASSLRVGETQYF. The CDR3 bases are TGTGCCAGCAGCCTCAGGGTCGGGGAGACCCAGTACTTC.

The V and J genes are TRBV29-1 and TRBJ1-3, with 7 bases that match TRBD1. The CDR3 length is 15 residues. V trimming: 0 bases; J trimming: 4 bases; junction bases outside the gene matches: 6. Germline V gene sequence: CDR1 SQVTM, CDR2 ANQGSEA. As DNA, the CDR3 is TGCAGCGTTGAAGATGACAGGGAAGCCGGAAACACCATATATTTT. This gives the protein CSVEDDREAGNTIYF.

This clone came up a few times. The chain couples TRBV2 to TRBJ1-5; D uncertain. This CDR3 comprises 13 residues. The germline V gene has CDR1 SNHLY and CDR2 FYNNEI. The V end lost 3 bases, the J end lost 0 bases, and 3 bases lay between the germline ends. The CDR3 spells CASSDRSNQPQHF. In DNA, the CDR3 is TGTGCCAGCAGTGACCGTAGCAATCAGCCCCAGCATTTT.

The chain is built from TRBV7-9 and TRBJ2-7; 9 nucleotides match TRBD1. The CDR3 sequence is 14 residues long. Per the germline V gene, CDR1 is SEHNR and CDR2 is FQNEAQ (reference sequence). V lost 5 bases, J lost 5 bases, and 7 bases stayed unmatched. In nucleotides, the CDR3 is TGTGCCAGCAGCCTGCATGGACAGGGGAACGAGCAGTACTTC. As protein: CASSLHGQGNEQYF.

This clone was found a few times. V gene TRBV2 combines with J gene TRBJ2-6; D gene ambiguous. Trimming shortened V by 5 bases and J by 0 bases, and 5 bases separated the two germline ends. The length of the CDR3 is 14 residues. CDR1 and CDR2 from the germline V gene are SNHLY and FYNNEI. As DNA, the CDR3 is TGTGCCAGCAGTTACAACTCTGGGGCCAACGTCCTGACTTTC. Amino acid sequence: CASSYNSGANVLTF.

The genes are TRBV7-8 and TRBJ1-5; D not certain. Trimming removed 4 bases at V and 4 bases at J, with 8 bases between. The CDR3 covers 13 residues. Germline V gene data show CDR1 as SGHVS and CDR2 as FQNEAQ. CDR3 sequence (DNA): TGTGCCAGCAGCTCCGAGCCGAATCAGCCCCAGCATTTT. Its protein is CASSSEPNQPQHF.

The chain is built from TRBV7-2 and TRBJ2-5; 8 bases align to TRBD1. From germline, CDR1 is SGHTA and CDR2 FQGNSA. The V and J ends lost 3 bases and 5 bases, in that order; junction bases with no gene match: 2. The CDR3 runs to 13 residues. In DNA, the CDR3 is TGTGCCAGCAGCTTCTGGACAGGGGAGACCCAGTACTTC. Its protein is CASSFWTGETQYF.

The V call is TRBV7-9, the J call TRBJ2-2, with a tentative D call TRBD1 (5 bases). With 5 bases removed from V and 2 bases from J, the gap between germline ends came to 18 bases. Germline lookup yields CDR1 SEHNR and CDR2 FQNEAQ (reference sequence). The CDR3 length is 17 residues. In DNA form, the CDR3 reads TGTGCCAGCAGCCTACTGCTCCTGGGGCTTAACACCGGGGAGCTGTTTTTT. As protein: CASSLLLLGLNTGELFF. Variable domain in full (rest from reference TRBV7-9 and TRBJ2-2): DTGVSQNPRHKITKRGQNVTFRCDPISEHNRLYWYRQTLGQGPEFLTYFQNEAQLEKSRLLSDRFSAERPKGSFSTLEIQRTEQGDSAMYLCASSLLLLGLNTGELFFGEGSRLTVL.

The chain employs TRBV7-9 and TRBJ1-1; D is possibly TRBD1 (5 bases). Deletions cut 1 base from V and 3 bases from J, with 12 bases between. Germline loops: CDR1 SEHNR, CDR2 FQNEAQ (reference sequence). This CDR3 spans 15 amino acids. The CDR3 here is CASSLVVSRDTEAFF. The CDR3, as DNA: TGTGCCAGCAGCTTAGTTGTTAGCAGGGACACTGAAGCTTTCTTT. Filled out from reference TRBV7-9 and TRBJ1-1, the complete variable domain reads DTGVSQNPRHKITKRGQNVTFRCDPISEHNRLYWYRQTLGQGPEFLTYFQNEAQLEKSRLLSDRFSAERPKGSFSTLEIQRTEQGDSAMYLCASSLVVSRDTEAFFGQGTRLTVV.

This clone was recorded once. J is TRBJ1-2 and V is TRBV7-8; 7 positions match TRBD1. V lost 5 bases and J lost 2; bases outside the gene matches: 2. The CDR3 contains 13 residues. Germline-derived CDR1 and CDR2 are SGHVS and FQNEAQ. The chain's CDR3 is CASSPGQNYGYTF. CDR3 in DNA: TGTGCCAGCAGCCCGGGACAGAACTATGGCTACACCTTC.

The rearrangement links TRBV28 to TRBJ2-5; 8 bases are a match to TRBD1. The CDR3 is 15 amino acids. Germline lookup yields CDR1 MDHEN and CDR2 SYDVKM. V dropped 5 bases and J dropped 2; count of bases not matched to a gene: 7. The CDR3 loop is CASSQGQGVQETQYF. The DNA of the CDR3 is TGTGCCAGCAGTCAAGGACAGGGTGTACAAGAGACCCAGTACTTC.

This clone was picked up a small number of times. The gene calls are TRBV27 and TRBJ1-5; D remains ambiguous. Germline assignment: CDR1 MNHEY and CDR2 SMNVEV (reference sequence). V was clipped by 3 bases and J by 2 bases, with 8 bases between them. There are 14 residues in the CDR3. The CDR3 sequence is CASSFTGGNQPQHF. The CDR3 region has the DNA TGTGCCAGCAGTTTCACGGGTGGCAATCAGCCCCAGCATTTT.

The chain carries TRBV5-6 and TRBJ2-1; D is ambiguous. Per germline, CDR1 SGHDT and CDR2 YYEEEE. The V gene lost 5 bases and the J gene lost 8 bases, with 14 bases spanning the gap. CDR3 size: 13 residues. CDR3 sequence reads: CASRSDVGHEQFF. In DNA form, the CDR3 reads TGTGCCAGCAGGTCCGATGTTGGCCATGAGCAGTTCTTC.

This clone occurred a few times. The chain joins TRBV5-6 to TRBJ2-7, with TRBD1 identical over 8 bases. The CDR3 totals 16 residues. Germline lookup yields CDR1 SGHDT and CDR2 YYEEEE. V lost 0 bases to trimming and J lost 3 bases; unmatched junction nucleotides: 8. This CDR3 is CASSLGQGTAFYEQYF. The CDR3 DNA sequence: TGTGCCAGCAGCTTGGGACAGGGGACCGCCTTCTACGAGCAGTACTTC.

The CDR3 is CSVELTGTVEAFF. The CDR3 DNA is TGCAGCGTTGAGTTAACCGGGACAGTTGAAGCTTTCTTT. The V and J genes are TRBV29-1 and TRBJ1-1, with 7 bases lining up with TRBD1. Unmatched junction bases numbered 8, after V lost 3 bases and J lost 7 bases. The CDR3 runs to 13 residues. Germline V lookup: CDR1 SQVTM, CDR2 ANQGSEA.

The rearrangement joins TRBV5-6 to TRBJ2-5; 10 bases agree with TRBD2. The end of the DNA fits TRBJ2-7 better, so the J call may be wrong. The V gene's germline CDR1 is SGHDT and CDR2 YYEEEE. The CDR3 is 15 amino acids. CDR3 protein: CASSFLLAGAYEQYF. As DNA, the CDR3 is TGTGCCAGCAGCTTCTTGCTAGCGGGGGCCTACGAGCAGTACTTC.

The V gene is TRBV30, the J gene TRBJ2-2; 8 bases align to TRBD2. Trimming took 0 bases from V and 7 from J; bases not matched to a gene: 7. The CDR3 spans 15 residues. Looked up from germline, CDR1 is GTSNPN and CDR2 is SVGIG (reference sequence). The DNA of the CDR3 is TGTGCCTGGAGTGTATTCGGGGGGGCCGTCGGGGAGCTGTTTTTT. Translating gives CAWSVFGGAVGELFF.

The chain couples TRBV6-6 to TRBJ2-2; 8 bases are a match to TRBD1. This CDR3 spans 14 amino acids. The germline CDR1 and CDR2 sequences are MNHNY and SVGAGI (reference sequence). With 2 bases clipped from V and 8 bases from J, the junction kept 4 bases outside the gene matches. CDR3 loop: CASSYLDRAGELFF. CDR3 DNA: TGTGCCAGCAGTTACCTGGACAGGGCAGGGGAGCTGTTTTTT.

This chain uses TRBV5-1 with TRBJ2-7, with D possibly called TRBD1 or TRBD2 (5 bases each). From germline, CDR1 is SGHRS and CDR2 YFSETQ. V lost 7 bases, J lost 3 bases, and 14 bases lay in between. The CDR3 runs to 13 residues. The CDR3 loop is CASRRGDLYEQYF. CDR3 nucleotides: TGCGCCAGCCGGAGAGGGGATCTCTACGAGCAGTACTTC.

V gene TRBV4-1 combines with J gene TRBJ2-2; TRBD1 might be the D (6 bases). Germline V CDR1 and CDR2: MGHRA, YSYEKL. V was cut by 3 bases and J by 0 bases, with 14 bases left in between. The CDR3 consists of 17 residues. This CDR3 is CASSQLTGESNTGELFF. Here the CDR3 DNA reads TGCGCCAGCAGCCAGTTGACAGGTGAATCGAACACCGGGGAGCTGTTTTTT.

This chain links TRBV9 with TRBJ1-6; D possibly corresponds to TRBD1 (5 bases). Per the germline V gene, CDR1 is SGDLS and CDR2 is YYNGEE. V was clipped by 1 base and J by 9 bases, with 5 bases between them. The CDR3 runs to 12 residues. This CDR3 reads CASSVQGSPLHF. CDR3 coding DNA: TGTGCCAGCAGCGTACAGGGTTCACCCCTCCACTTT.

Here the CDR3 DNA reads TGTGCCAGCAGTCTCGGGGTTCAGGGGGGCTACACCTTC. Translated: CASSLGVQGGYTF. The V gene is TRBV6-1, the J gene TRBJ1-2; possible D gene TRBD1, 6 bases. CDR1 is MNHNS and CDR2 is SASEGT in the germline V gene. Between the trimmed V and J ends, which lost 5 bases and 8 bases, there was a span of 15 bases. The CDR3 length is 13 residues.

There are a few counts of this clone. V and J are TRBV29-1 and TRBJ2-2; D may be TRBD1 (5 bases). The CDR3 sequence is 14 residues long. Germline V gene data show CDR1 as SQVTM and CDR2 as ANQGSEA. Trimming shortened V by 4 bases and J by 2 bases, and 11 bases separated the two germline ends. This CDR3 is CSVAGASNTGELFF. The CDR3 coding sequence is TGCAGCGTTGCTGGGGCAAGTAACACCGGGGAGCTGTTTTTT.